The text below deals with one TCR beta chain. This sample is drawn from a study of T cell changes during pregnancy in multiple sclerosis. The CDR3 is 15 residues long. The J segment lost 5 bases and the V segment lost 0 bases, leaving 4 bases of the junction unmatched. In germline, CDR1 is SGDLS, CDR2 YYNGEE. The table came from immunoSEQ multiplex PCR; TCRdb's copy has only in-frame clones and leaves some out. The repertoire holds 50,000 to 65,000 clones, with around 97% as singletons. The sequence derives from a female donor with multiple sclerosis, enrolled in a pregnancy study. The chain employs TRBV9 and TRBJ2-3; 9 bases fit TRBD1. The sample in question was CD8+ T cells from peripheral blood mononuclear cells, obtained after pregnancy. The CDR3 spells CASSVEGQGIDTQYF. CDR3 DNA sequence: TGTGCCAGCAGCGTAGAGGGACAGGGTATAGATACGCAGTATTTT.